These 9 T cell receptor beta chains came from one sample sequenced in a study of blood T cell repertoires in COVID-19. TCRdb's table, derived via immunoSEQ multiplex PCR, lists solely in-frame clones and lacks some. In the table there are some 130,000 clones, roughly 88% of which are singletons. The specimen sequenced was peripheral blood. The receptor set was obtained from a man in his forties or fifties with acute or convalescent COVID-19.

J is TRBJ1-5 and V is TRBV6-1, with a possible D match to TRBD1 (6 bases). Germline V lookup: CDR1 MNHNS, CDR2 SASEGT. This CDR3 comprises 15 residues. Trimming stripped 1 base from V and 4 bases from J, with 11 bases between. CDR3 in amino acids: CASSEGGGGNQPQHF. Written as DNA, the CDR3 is TGTGCCAGCAGTGAAGGGGGGGGCGGGAATCAGCCCCAGCATTTT.

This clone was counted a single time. As DNA, the CDR3 is TGTGCCAGCAGCCCAACTTGGGCCGACACCGGGGAGCTGTTTTTT. It encodes CASSPTWADTGELFF. This chain links TRBV3-1 (or the pseudogene TRBV3-2) with TRBJ2-2; no reliable D call. V lost 4 bases to trimming and J lost 3 bases, with 12 bases between them. The CDR3 is made up of 15 amino acids. Germline lookup yields CDR1 LGHDT and CDR2 YNNKEL (reference sequence).

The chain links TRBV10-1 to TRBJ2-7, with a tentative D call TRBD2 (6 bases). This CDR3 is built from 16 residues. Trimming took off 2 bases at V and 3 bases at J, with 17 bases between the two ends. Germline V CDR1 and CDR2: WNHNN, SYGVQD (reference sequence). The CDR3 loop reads CASSEPGGKGFYEQYF. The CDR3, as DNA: TGCGCCAGCAGTGAGCCCGGAGGGAAAGGGTTCTACGAGCAGTACTTC.

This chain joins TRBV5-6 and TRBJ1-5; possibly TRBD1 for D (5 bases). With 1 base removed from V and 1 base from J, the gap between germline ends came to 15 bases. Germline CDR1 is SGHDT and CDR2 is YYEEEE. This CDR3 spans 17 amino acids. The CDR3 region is CASSLRSGRMSNQPQHF. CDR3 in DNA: TGTGCCAGCAGCTTGCGGTCAGGGCGGATGAGCAATCAGCCCCAGCATTTT.

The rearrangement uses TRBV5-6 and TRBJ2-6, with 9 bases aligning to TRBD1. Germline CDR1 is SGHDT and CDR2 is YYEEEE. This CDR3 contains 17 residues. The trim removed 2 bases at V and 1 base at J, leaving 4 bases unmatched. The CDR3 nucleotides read TGTGCCAGCAGCTTTGGGACAGGGAGGTCTGGGGCCAACGTCCTGACTTTC. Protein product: CASSFGTGRSGANVLTF. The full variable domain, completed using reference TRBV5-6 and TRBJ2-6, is DAGVTQSPTHLIKTRGQQVTLRCSPKSGHDTVSWYQQALGQGPQFIFQYYEEEERQRGNFPDRFSGHQFPNYSSELNVNALLLGDSALYLCASSFGTGRSGANVLTFGAGSRLTVL.

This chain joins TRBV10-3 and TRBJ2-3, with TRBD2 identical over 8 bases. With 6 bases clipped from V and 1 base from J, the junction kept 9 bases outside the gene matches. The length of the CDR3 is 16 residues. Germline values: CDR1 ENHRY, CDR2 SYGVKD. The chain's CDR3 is CAISRSGGLRTDTQYF. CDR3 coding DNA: TGTGCCATCAGCCGAAGCGGGGGCCTTCGCACAGATACGCAGTATTTT.

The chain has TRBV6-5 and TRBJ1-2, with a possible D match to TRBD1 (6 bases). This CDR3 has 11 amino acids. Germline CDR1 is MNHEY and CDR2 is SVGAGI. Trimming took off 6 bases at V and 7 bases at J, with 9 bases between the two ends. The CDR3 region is CASSPGAGYTF. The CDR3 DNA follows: TGTGCCAGCAGCCCAGGGGCTGGCTACACCTTC.

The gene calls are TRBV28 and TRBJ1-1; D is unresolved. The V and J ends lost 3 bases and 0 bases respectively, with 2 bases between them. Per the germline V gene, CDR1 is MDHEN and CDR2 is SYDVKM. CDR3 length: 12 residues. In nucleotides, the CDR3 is TGTGCCAGCAGTTTCTTGAACACTGAAGCTTTCTTT. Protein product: CASSFLNTEAFF.

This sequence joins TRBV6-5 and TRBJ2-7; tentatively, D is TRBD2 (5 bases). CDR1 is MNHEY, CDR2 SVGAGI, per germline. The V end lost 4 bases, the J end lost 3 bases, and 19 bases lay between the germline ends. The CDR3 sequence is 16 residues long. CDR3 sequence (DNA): TGTGCCAGCAGTTCGGCACGGGATCCCGTTGGCTACGAGCAGTACTTC. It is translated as CASSSARDPVGYEQYF.